These T cell receptor beta chains were read from a single sample in a study of CXCR3-negative and CXCR3-positive naive CD8 T cells. For each CDR3 protein, TCRdb gives one entry from its re-call of the 5' RACE reads, without DNA. This sample's clone table lists roughly 86,000 distinct CDR3 sequences. Sequencing was performed on naive CXCR3- CD8+ T cells from blood. All receptors derive from a human donor in good health. Some clones in this sample may be carry-over from other donors' samples. CDR3s include the opening cysteine and the closing phenylalanine or tryptophan.

J,V,CDR3
TRBJ1-2,TRBV6-5,CASSPTGDNYGYTF
TRBJ2-2,TRBV28,CASSLPSGRFKNTGELFF
TRBJ1-2,TRBV29-1,CSVDRVNYGYTF
TRBJ1-1,TRBV5-1,CASSFTGGNTEAFF
TRBJ2-3,TRBV5-5,CASSSGTTLTDTQYF
TRBJ2-5,TRBV7-9,CASSVKETQYF
TRBJ2-3,TRBV28,CASSPPLAGGLDTQYF
TRBJ2-7,TRBV7-9,CASSLVGGYPYEQYF
TRBJ1-1,TRBV20-1,CSLKRVADTEAFF
TRBJ2-1,TRBV7-6,CASSSSGQGSSYNEQFF
TRBJ2-7,TRBV4-1,CASSQEGATGDEKYF
TRBJ1-2,TRBV7-9,CASSLAEPTPLVDGYTF
TRBJ2-7,TRBV20-1,CSAREATDSYEQYF
TRBJ2-3,TRBV29-1,CSVAGRARGDTQYF
TRBJ2-3,TRBV20-1,CSARDPETSGGIGADTQYF
TRBJ2-7,TRBV7-9,CTSSSGDLYEQYF
TRBJ2-1,TRBV12-3/TRBV12-4,CAIQGPYNEQFF
TRBJ1-5,TRBV7-8,CASSPKGEGARQPQHF
TRBJ2-1,TRBV10-3,CAIMGDGNNEQFF
TRBJ2-3,TRBV29-1,CSVGGRTESTDTQYF
TRBJ1-2,TRBV7-9,CASSFGADYGYTF
TRBJ2-2,TRBV7-2,CASSLVRYTSNTGELFF
TRBJ2-7,TRBV5-1,CASSLGLAGGTYEQYF
TRBJ2-7,TRBV29-1,CSVEVPVSYEQYF
TRBJ2-5,TRBV6-5,CASSYVQAGTQYF
TRBJ1-5,TRBV6-4,CASSAAENQPQHF
TRBJ2-1,TRBV20-1,CSARELAGVSNEQFF
TRBJ2-1,TRBV7-9,CASSLEREGRGNEQFF
TRBJ2-7,TRBV7-7,CASSLTGGNHEQYF
TRBJ2-7,TRBV20-1,CSARGWGQNSYEQYF
TRBJ2-1,TRBV5-5,CASSPTSGFYNEQFF